Each of the 6 T cell receptor beta chains below was sequenced from the same sample in a study of long-term antiretroviral therapy in people with HIV (dated by TCRdb to the early 2020s). Sequencing of the TRB variable region was done with the immunoSEQ hsTCRB v3.0 assay at survey level resolution. Here the immuneACCESS table is served through TCRdb, limited to in-frame sequences with V and J called. Missing clones are a known gap in these copies; in checked studies unresolved V genes cover under half, and the rest lacks a known reason. For this sample there are 20,000 to 25,000 clones; 65% to 90% appear just once. The ten largest make up approximately 15% of the sample. The sample was unsorted PBMCs, taken 1.2 years after starting antiretroviral therapy. The origin of the receptors is a man in his fifties or sixties with HIV.

This chain connects TRBV9 to TRBJ2-3, with D tentatively TRBD2 (6 bases). The germline V gene has CDR1 SGDLS and CDR2 YYNGEE. The CDR3 length is 15 residues. Between the trimmed V and J ends, which lost 4 bases and 2 bases, there was a span of 14 bases. Here the CDR3 reads CASSPGLITTDTQYF. CDR3 coding DNA: TGTGCCAGCAGCCCGGGACTGATTACCACAGATACGCAGTATTTT.

The CDR3 here is CASSLVLAGVREQYF. The CDR3 DNA reads TGTGCCAGCAGCTTAGTGCTAGCGGGGGTTCGGGAGCAGTATTTT. This chain uses TRBV7-9 with TRBJ2-3; 10 positions agree with TRBD2. This CDR3 has 15 amino acids. The trim removed 1 base at V and 11 bases at J, leaving 9 bases unmatched. Germline V gives CDR1 SEHNR, CDR2 FQNEAQ (reference sequence).

This rearrangement joins TRBV11-2 to TRBJ2-5; no clear D gene. Germline CDR1 and CDR2: SGHAT and FQNNGV. CDR3 size: 15 residues. Trimming took 2 bases from V and 0 from J, leaving 10 bases between them. CDR3 in amino acids: CASSLKAENQETQYF. The CDR3 DNA reads as TGTGCCAGCAGCTTAAAGGCGGAGAACCAAGAGACCCAGTACTTC. Full variable domain (missing parts from reference TRBV11-2 and TRBJ2-5): EAGVAQSPRYKIIEKRQSVAFWCNPISGHATLYWYQQILGQGPKLLIQFQNNGVVDDSQLPKDRFSAERLKGVDSTLKIQPAKLEDSAVYLCASSLKAENQETQYFGPGTRLLVL.

This chain joins TRBV27 and TRBJ2-2; no definite D call. With 3 bases removed from V and 1 base from J, the gap between germline ends came to 3 bases. The CDR3 has 13 residues. Germline V gene lookup returns CDR1 MNHEY and CDR2 SMNVEV (reference sequence). This chain's CDR3 is CASSFRNTGELFF. Here the CDR3 DNA reads TGTGCCAGCAGTTTTCGGAACACCGGGGAGCTGTTTTTT.

In DNA form, the CDR3 reads TGTGCCAGCTCACCGATACAGGGCAGTGGGAATAATGGCTACACCTTC. This translates into CASSPIQGSGNNGYTF. The rearrangement joins TRBV18 to TRBJ1-2; TRBD1 is a possible D gene (6 bases). The CDR3 extends over 16 amino acids. Germline loops: CDR1 KGHSH, CDR2 LQKENI. Trimming removed 3 bases at V and 6 bases at J, with 20 bases between.

The chain carries TRBV6-6 and TRBJ2-1; 8 nucleotides align to TRBD2. The CDR3 has 15 amino acids. Germline CDR1 MNHNY, CDR2 SVGAGI (reference sequence). V gave up 6 bases and J gave up 4 bases; unmatched junction bases: 8. The CDR3 DNA sequence: TGTGCCAGCAGCCCCATCGGGGGGGATTACAATGAGCAGTTCTTC. This gives the protein CASSPIGGDYNEQFF.